The 3 T cell receptor beta chains below all came from one sample that was sequenced in a study of blood T cell repertoires in COVID-19. The method was immunoSEQ multiplex PCR; TCRdb's version includes in-frame clones alone and lacks a portion of them. The profile shows some 270,000 clones, 75% to 90% of them singletons. The sample comprised PBMCs or T cells enriched from blood (not recorded which). The origin of the receptors is a woman aged 40 to 50 who had recovered from COVID-19.

Notes on this clone: The sample carries other DNA sequences with the same CDR3. The gene calls are TRBV18 and TRBJ1-5, with D unresolved. Between the trimmed V and J ends, which lost 3 bases and 4 bases, there was a span of 10 bases. CDR1 is KGHSH and CDR2 is LQKENI in the germline V gene. This CDR3 region has 14 residues. This chain's CDR3 is CASSPSSGNQPQHF. CDR3 nucleotides: TGTGCCAGCTCACCCTCCTCCGGGAATCAGCCCCAGCATTTT. Looking up the rest from reference TRBV18 and TRBJ1-5 gives the full variable domain: NAGVMQNPRHLVRRRGQEARLRCSPMKGHSHVYWYRQLPEEGLKFMVYLQKENIIDESGMPKERFSAEFPKEGPSILRIQQVVRGDSAAYFCASSPSSGNQPQHFGDGTRLSIL.

The gene calls are TRBV7-2 and TRBJ2-1; D is unclear. This CDR3 region has 15 residues. CDR1 SGHTA and CDR2 FQGNSA come from the germline V gene. V lost 1 base and J lost 7, with 14 bases in between. The CDR3 region has the DNA TGTGCCAGCAGCTTAGGTGTTGGCGGCTCGAATGAGCAGTTCTTC. Translated: CASSLGVGGSNEQFF.

The rearrangement joins TRBV3-1 (or the pseudogene TRBV3-2) to TRBJ1-1; 7 bases align to TRBD1. The germline V gene encodes CDR1 LGHDT and CDR2 YNNKEL (reference sequence). CDR3 size: 14 residues. After removal of 6 bases from V and 1 base from J, the junction contained 5 bases not matched to a gene. CDR3 residues: CASSSHRGNTEAFF. DNA for the CDR3: TGTGCCAGCAGTTCGCACAGGGGGAACACTGAAGCTTTCTTT.